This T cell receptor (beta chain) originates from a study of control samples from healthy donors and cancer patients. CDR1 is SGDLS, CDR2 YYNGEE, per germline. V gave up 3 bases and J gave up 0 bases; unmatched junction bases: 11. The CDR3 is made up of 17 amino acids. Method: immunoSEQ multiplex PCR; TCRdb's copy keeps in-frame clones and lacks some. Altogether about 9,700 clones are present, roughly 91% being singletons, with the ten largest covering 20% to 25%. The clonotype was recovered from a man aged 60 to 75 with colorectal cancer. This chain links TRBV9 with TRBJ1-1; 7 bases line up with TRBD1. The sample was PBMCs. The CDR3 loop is CASSARTGSLMNTEAFF. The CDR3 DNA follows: TGTGCCAGCAGCGCCCGGACAGGTTCACTCATGAACACTGAAGCTTTCTTT.